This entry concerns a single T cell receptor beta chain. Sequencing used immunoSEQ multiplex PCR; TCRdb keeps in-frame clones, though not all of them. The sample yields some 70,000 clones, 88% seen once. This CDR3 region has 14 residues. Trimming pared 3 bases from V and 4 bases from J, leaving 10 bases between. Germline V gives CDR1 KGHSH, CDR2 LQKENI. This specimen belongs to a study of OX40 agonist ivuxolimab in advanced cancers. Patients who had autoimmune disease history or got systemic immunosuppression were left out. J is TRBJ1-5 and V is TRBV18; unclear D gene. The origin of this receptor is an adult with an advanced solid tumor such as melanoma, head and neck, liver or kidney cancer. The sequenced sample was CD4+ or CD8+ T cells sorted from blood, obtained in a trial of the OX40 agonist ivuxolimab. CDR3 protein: CASSPQKSNQPQHF. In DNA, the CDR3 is TGTGCCAGCTCACCCCAGAAATCGAATCAGCCCCAGCATTTT. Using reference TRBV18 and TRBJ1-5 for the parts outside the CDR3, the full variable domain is NAGVMQNPRHLVRRRGQEARLRCSPMKGHSHVYWYRQLPEEGLKFMVYLQKENIIDESGMPKERFSAEFPKEGPSILRIQQVVRGDSAAYFCASSPQKSNQPQHFGDGTRLSIL.